This TCR beta chain was identified during a study of T cells in Graves' hyperthyroidism and ophthalmopathy. Study details: The blood sample was taken at first diagnosis, before treatment began.

Study observations and caveats: Ophthalmopathy was predicted by the model a median of approximately six months ahead of onset. Stable hyperthyroidism was told apart from ophthalmopathy by a model built on 13 V-J features.

Researchers amplified the TCR beta CDR3 regions from RNA transcripts. Primed by the HTBI set, a first-round RT-PCR was run on the TCR CDR3. TCRdb reanalysed the multiplex PCR reads using MiXCR and keeps one entry per CDR3 protein. In the table there are 640,000 or so distinct CDR3 sequences, roughly 15% of which are singletons. The CDR3 extends over 14 amino acids. V lost 5 bases and J 1 base, leaving 9 bases between the germline ends. As concerns this clonotype: What it binds is unknown.

The V call is TRBV12-3 or TRBV12-4, the J call TRBJ1-5; unclear D gene. Sequencing was done on a sample of blood. This receptor was obtained from a woman between 35 and 50 years old with Graves' ophthalmopathy. CDR3 in DNA: TGTGCCAGCAGTGTCTCCATAAGCAATCAGCCCCAGCATTTT. Protein sequence: CASSVSISNQPQHF.